This TCR beta chain originates from a study of blood T cell repertoires in COVID-19 (dated by TCRdb to the early 2020s). Describing the broader study: Samples from collaborators originated in the United States, Italy and Spain and spanned both the acute and convalescent phases of COVID-19. The material from the prospective study consisted of cDNA or gDNA derived from T cells, B-cell-depleted T cells, or PBMCs. Subjects who had been exposed to COVID-19, were actively infected with it, or had recovered from it provided the deeply sampled blood TCRbeta repertoires that made up the dataset. A freely available public database, intended as a resource for researchers studying the immune response to SARS-CoV-2, is where the repertoires were released. The samples were drawn from the first 160 participants of the ongoing ImmuneRACE study and from 1,254 subjects provided by 6 global collaborators. The sample metadata nearly always contained a de-identified subject ID, COVID-19 status, age in years and sex. HLA class I and class II types, where available, came from metadata supplied by the sample provider rather than from assay-based typing. Overall study results and their limits: Clinical and demographic metadata were provided uncurated, with the amount varying by source and participant.

TCRbeta CDR3 regions were amplified from genomic DNA using the immunoSEQ Assay, a bias-controlled multiplex PCR. Processing in the source paper ran as follows. The number of nucleated cells in each sample was estimated by amplification of reference gene primers within the assay. Sequence reads were collapsed and filtered to measure the absolute abundance of every unique TCRbeta CDR3 rearrangement. Productive Simpson clonality was computed per sample as the square root of Simpson's diversity index over productive rearrangements. The table was pulled from immuneACCESS by TCRdb, which kept in-frame rearrangements only. Such tables lose some clones; where checked, under half of the loss comes from unresolved V genes, and the rest has no known cause. For V, J and clone size, that table is used; D and trimming come from the DNA. Recorded for this sample are roughly 380,000 clones; roughly 90% of them occurred a single time. The ten largest clones take up 2.5% to 3% of the sample.

Participants in the prospective study were enrolled through a virtual design, were aged roughly 18 to 95 years, and lived in roughly 24 United States geographic areas. To assign participants to cohorts, the prospective study relied on clinical history that participants themselves reported in a screening survey and a study questionnaire. Recovered participants in ImmuneRACE Cohort 3 were defined by two consecutive negative NP/OP PCR tests, clearance by a healthcare professional, or resolution of symptoms. In the prospective study, mobile phlebotomists collected whole blood, serum and a nasopharyngeal or oropharyngeal swab from each participant. Additional blood draws and questionnaires over an approximately 2-month period could optionally be provided by prospective study participants. Before DNA extraction, blood samples from the prospective study were shipped at room temperature or frozen. A remark on this clone: Its recognized antigen is unknown. Qualities for individual bases were not recorded, and no much larger clone is one base off.

The germline V gene (reference sequence) gives CDR1 as LNHNV and CDR2 as YYDKDF. V loses 2 bases at its end and J loses 1 base; junction bases beyond the gene matches: 8. From its cysteine to its phenylalanine, the CDR3 spans 16 amino acids. The read is trimmed to its CDR3 DNA, 48 bases read in frame from base 1. The chain joins TRBV15 to TRBJ2-7; 7 bases in the middle match TRBD1. The sequence was obtained from a woman aged 30 to 39 who had recovered from COVID-19. Material: PBMCs or T cells enriched from blood (not recorded which). The nucleotides are TGTGCCACCAGCAGACCTGACAGGGATTCATCCTACGAGCAGTACTTC. Translated, this gives CATSRPDRDSSYEQYF.